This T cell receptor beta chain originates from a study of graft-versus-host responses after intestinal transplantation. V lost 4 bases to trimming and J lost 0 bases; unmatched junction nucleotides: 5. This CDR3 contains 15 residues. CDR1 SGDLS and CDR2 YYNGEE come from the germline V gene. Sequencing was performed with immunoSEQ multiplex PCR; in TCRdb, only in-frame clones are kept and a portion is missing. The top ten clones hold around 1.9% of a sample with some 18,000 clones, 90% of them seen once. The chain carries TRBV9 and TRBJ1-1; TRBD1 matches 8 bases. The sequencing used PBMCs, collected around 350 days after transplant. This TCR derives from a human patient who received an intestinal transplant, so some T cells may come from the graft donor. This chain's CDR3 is CASSSTGQVNTEAFF. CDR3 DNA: TGTGCCAGCAGCTCGACGGGACAGGTGAACACTGAAGCTTTCTTT.